The 21 T cell receptor beta chains below come from one sample, sequenced in a study of spatial heterogeneity in lung cancer. MiXCR, applied by TCRdb to the 5' RACE reads, yields one record per CDR3 protein. Among under 75,000 distinct CDR3 sequences, about 8% were seen once, and the ten largest hold about 15%. The time point here: sample taken at primary tumor resection. The sequenced material consisted of unsorted whole RNA from tumor, nontumor lung or frozen PBMC. The sample here was PBMCs, taken at surgery. These receptors were obtained from a female donor with early-stage non-small cell lung cancer.

This clonotype was found many times. The CDR3 bases are TGTGCCAGCAGCCAAGATCGGGACAGGGGTCCTGTAGGCGGCTCACCCCTCCACTTT. Translating it yields CASSQDRDRGPVGGSPLHF. The rearrangement uses TRBV14 and TRBJ1-6; 10 bases are shared with TRBD1. V dropped 0 bases and J dropped 10; count of bases not matched to a gene: 15. The CDR3 extends over 19 amino acids. Germline CDR1 and CDR2: SGHDN and FVKESK.

CDR3 protein: CASAGTRGFYEQYV. The CDR3 coding sequence is TGTGCCAGCGCAGGGACTAGGGGATTCTACGAGCAGTACGTC. The rearrangement uses TRBV6-2 or TRBV6-3 and TRBJ2-7; 8 nucleotides agree with TRBD2. J gave up 3 bases and V 8 bases, and 9 bases lay outside the gene matches. The CDR3 is 14 amino acids. CDR1 and CDR2 from the germline V gene are MNHEY and SVGEGT.

The chain employs TRBV11-2 and TRBJ1-3; TRBD1 matches 9 bases. Germline CDR1 and CDR2: SGHAT and FQNNGV. V gave up 5 bases and J gave up 2 bases; unmatched junction bases: 4. The CDR3 is made up of 15 amino acids. The CDR3 loop is CASSQTGGTGNTIYF. The CDR3 DNA reads TGTGCCAGCAGCCAGACAGGGGGAACTGGAAACACCATATATTTT. The variable domain in full, with the rest retrieved from reference TRBV11-2 and TRBJ1-3, is EAGVAQSPRYKIIEKRQSVAFWCNPISGHATLYWYQQILGQGPKLLIQFQNNGVVDDSQLPKDRFSAERLKGVDSTLKIQPAKLEDSAVYLCASSQTGGTGNTIYFGEGSWLTVV.

This clonotype occurred many times. V and J are TRBV29-1 and TRBJ1-3; tentative D call: TRBD1 (6 bases). The length of the CDR3 is 14 residues. In germline, CDR1 is SQVTM, CDR2 ANQGSEA. Trimming left V 6 bases short and J 3 bases short, with 15 bases between. The CDR3 protein is CSVDTGLDGNTIYF. CDR3 DNA sequence: TGCAGCGTGGATACAGGGTTGGATGGAAACACCATATATTTT.

This clonotype has just a few counts. The rearrangement joins TRBV10-3 to TRBJ1-6; D remains ambiguous. V was pared by 8 bases and J by 8 bases, with 10 bases between. This CDR3 is 12 amino acids long. Germline CDR1 ENHRY, CDR2 SYGVKD. CDR3 in amino acids: CAIGSWDSPLHF. CDR3 DNA: TGTGCCATCGGGAGTTGGGATTCACCCCTCCACTTT.

This sequence joins TRBV28 and TRBJ1-1, with 8 bases aligning to TRBD1. CDR3 size: 14 residues. Germline V lookup: CDR1 MDHEN, CDR2 SYDVKM. V dropped 8 bases and J dropped 3; count of bases not matched to a gene: 8. The CDR3 region is CASEQGGRDTEAFF. CDR3 nucleotides: TGTGCCAGCGAACAGGGGGGGCGCGACACTGAAGCTTTCTTT.

This clonotype turned up a few times. CDR3 sequence reads: CASSPQSGANTEAFF. DNA of the CDR3: TGTGCCAGCAGCCCCCAGTCAGGCGCCAACACTGAAGCTTTCTTT. The rearrangement joins TRBV7-9 to TRBJ1-1; D uncertain. Trimming cost V 5 bases and J 2 bases, with 15 bases left between them. Germline V lookup: CDR1 SEHNR, CDR2 FQNEAQ (reference sequence). The CDR3 is made up of 15 amino acids.

This clonotype showed up many times. The V and J genes are TRBV7-2 and TRBJ2-5, with D hard to call. Germline assignment: CDR1 SGHTA and CDR2 FQGNSA. Trimming took off 5 bases at V and 4 bases at J, with 8 bases between the two ends. This CDR3 has 12 residues. The CDR3 DNA reads as TGTGCCAGCAGCCCGACATTAGAGACCCAGTACTTC. Protein product: CASSPTLETQYF.

This clonotype has at least ten counts. The V call is TRBV6-1, the J call TRBJ2-7, with no clear D. Trimming removed 4 bases from V and 4 bases from J, with 8 bases in between. CDR3 length: 12 residues. Germline V lookup: CDR1 MNHNS, CDR2 SASEGT. CDR3 in DNA: TGTGCCAGCAGTGTTACCTCGTACGAGCAGTACGTC. Translation: CASSVTSYEQYV.

This clonotype was found many times. This chain connects TRBV29-1 to TRBJ2-5; tentatively, D is TRBD1 or TRBD2 (5 bases each). Germline V gene data show CDR1 as SQVTM and CDR2 as ANQGSEA. V was cut by 1 base and J by 5 bases, with 14 bases left in between. The CDR3 runs 14 residues. CDR3 nucleotides: TGCAGCGTTGAAGGGGACCCTTTAGGGGAGACCCAGTACTTC. This sequence encodes CSVEGDPLGETQYF.

This clonotype was counted a few times. J is TRBJ1-2 and V is TRBV27; no clear D. Deletions cut 3 bases from V and 3 bases from J, with 8 bases between. Germline V gene data show CDR1 as MNHEY and CDR2 as SMNVEV (reference sequence). The CDR3 has 13 residues. The CDR3 DNA follows: TGTGCCAGCAGTTTCAAGTTGTACTATGGCTACACCTTC. Translation: CASSFKLYYGYTF.

This clonotype showed up many times. The chain employs TRBV11-2 and TRBJ2-1, with a weak D call TRBD2 (5 bases). The germline V and J ends were trimmed by 3 bases and 0 bases, with 21 bases remaining between them. Germline assignment: CDR1 SGHAT and CDR2 FQNNGV. CDR3 length equals 19 residues. CDR3: CASSFPLEAGLGSYNEQFF. CDR3 DNA: TGTGCCAGCAGCTTCCCCCTGGAGGCAGGCCTCGGCTCCTACAATGAGCAGTTCTTC.

This clonotype has at least ten counts. The V gene is TRBV12-5, the J gene TRBJ1-1; the D gene is possibly TRBD1 (6 bases). CDR1 is LGHNT, CDR2 FRNRAP, per germline. The CDR3 is 15 amino acids. Trimming removed 0 bases at V and 3 bases at J, with 11 bases between. Here the CDR3 DNA reads TGTGCTAGTGGTTTGGTACAGTCAGGGGACACTGAAGCTTTCTTT. This gives the protein CASGLVQSGDTEAFF.

V gene TRBV20-1 combines with J gene TRBJ2-3; 7 nucleotides match TRBD2. The CDR3 length is 14 residues. Trimming at V came to 3 bases and at J to 1 base, leaving 4 bases not matched to a gene. Per germline, CDR1 DFQATT and CDR2 SNEGSKA (reference sequence). CDR3 nucleotides: TGCAGTGCTAGGAGGACTAGGGGCACAGATACGCAGTATTTT. It encodes CSARRTRGTDTQYF.

V gene TRBV27 combines with J gene TRBJ1-5, with D possibly being TRBD1 (5 bases). Germline V gene data show CDR1 as MNHEY and CDR2 as SMNVEV (reference sequence). Between the trimmed V and J ends, which lost 6 bases and 0 bases, there was a span of 15 bases. The CDR3 runs 16 residues. The CDR3: CASSPGGGYSNQPQHF. The CDR3 region has the DNA TGTGCCAGCAGCCCTGGGGGGGGTTATAGCAATCAGCCCCAGCATTTT.

The chain is built from TRBV7-9 and TRBJ1-3; 7 nucleotides agree with TRBD1. Trimming took 2 bases from V and 2 from J; bases not matched to a gene: 6. Germline CDR1 and CDR2: SEHNR and FQNEAQ (reference sequence). This CDR3 spans 16 amino acids. The CDR3 protein is CASSLKEGAAGNTIYF. The DNA for the CDR3 is TGTGCCAGCAGCTTAAAAGAGGGGGCTGCTGGAAACACCATATATTTT.

This clonotype was seen ten or more times. This sequence joins TRBV5-1 and TRBJ2-5; 8 bases match TRBD1. This CDR3 has 17 amino acids. J lost 2 bases, V lost 0 bases, and 9 bases had no gene match. The germline V gene encodes CDR1 SGHRS and CDR2 YFSETQ. The CDR3 nucleotides are TGCGCCAGCAGCTTGGTGGCAGGGGGCGATGGACAAGAGACCCAGTACTTC. It translates to CASSLVAGGDGQETQYF.

This sequence joins TRBV14 and TRBJ1-1; D not resolved. From germline, CDR1 is SGHDN and CDR2 FVKESK. This CDR3 has 16 residues. V dropped 1 base and J dropped 0 bases, with 12 bases sitting between them. As DNA, the CDR3 is TGTGCCAGCAGCCAAGGGGGAGGATTACTGAACACTGAAGCTTTCTTT. This gives the protein CASSQGGGLLNTEAFF.

V is TRBV7-3 and J is TRBJ2-2, with 7 bases matching TRBD2. The V gene's germline CDR1 is SGHTA and CDR2 FQGTGA. CDR3 size: 16 residues. V lost 5 bases to trimming and J lost 0 bases; unmatched junction nucleotides: 6. CDR3 amino acids: CASSPNGGANTGELFF. CDR3 DNA: TGTGCCAGCAGCCCCAATGGGGGGGCGAACACCGGGGAGCTGTTTTTT.

This clonotype was seen at least ten times. The rearrangement joins TRBV3-1 to TRBJ2-3, with D possibly being TRBD1 or TRBD2 (5 bases each). The CDR3 runs to 15 residues. V lost 4 bases and J lost 2, with 13 bases in between. Germline V CDR1 and CDR2: LGHDT, YNNKEL (reference sequence). CDR3 nucleotides: TGTGCCAGCAGCCCGACCGGGACCCTCACAGATACGCAGTATTTT. Translating it yields CASSPTGTLTDTQYF.

This clonotype was seen repeatedly, ten times or more. CDR3 nucleotides: TGTGCCAGCAGTGACAGGGCAGATCGCTACACCTTC. Its translation: CASSDRADRYTF. The rearrangement links TRBV2 to TRBJ1-2; D may be TRBD1 (5 bases). The germline CDR1 and CDR2 sequences are SNHLY and FYNNEI. The CDR3 length is 12 residues. V shed 3 bases and J shed 9 bases, with 11 bases lying between them.